These T cell receptor beta chains were read from a single sample in a study of Graves' ophthalmopathy and Graves' hyperthyroidism. In TCRdb, the multiplex PCR reads were re-called with MiXCR into one record per CDR3 protein. Of 680,000 or so distinct CDR3 sequences in the sample, about 24% were seen once. The sample consisted of peripheral blood. These receptors were taken from a woman aged 18-29 years with stable Graves' hyperthyroidism. Some clones in this sample may be carry-over from other donors' samples. Each CDR3 is given with its conserved first and last residue. The order of the fields is V gene, J gene, clone size, D gene, CDR3 DNA, CDR3 protein. The D gene is left open where the match is weak. Some rows mark clone size as missing; the rest say once, few, many or name a class of expanded clone.

v_call: TRBV20-1; j_call: TRBJ2-5; clone_size: few; d_call: -; cdr3_nt: TGCAGTGCTAGAGAAAGGACGGGAGTGGGGAAAGAGACCCAGTACTTC; cdr3_aa: CSARERTGVGKETQYF
v_call: TRBV5-4; j_call: TRBJ2-2; clone_size: -; d_call: TRBD2; cdr3_nt: TGTGCCAGCAGCTTGACAGCGGGGGTCCCAAACACCGGGGAGCTGTTTTTT; cdr3_aa: CASSLTAGVPNTGELFF
v_call: TRBV28; j_call: TRBJ2-7; clone_size: -; d_call: TRBD2; cdr3_nt: TGTGCCAGCAGTTTTTGGGAGCGGGGCTACGAGCAGTACTTC; cdr3_aa: CASSFWERGYEQYF
v_call: TRBV4-1; j_call: TRBJ1-2; clone_size: many; d_call: -; cdr3_nt: TGTGCCAGCAGCCAAGATCGTTTAGGTGGCTACACCTTC; cdr3_aa: CASSQDRLGGYTF
v_call: TRBV5-1; j_call: TRBJ1-1; clone_size: many; d_call: TRBD1; cdr3_nt: TGCGCCAGCAGCTTTGGGGACAGGGAATCTTTCTTT; cdr3_aa: CASSFGDRESFF
v_call: TRBV7-6; j_call: TRBJ1-1; clone_size: many; d_call: TRBD1; cdr3_nt: TGTGCCAGCAGCTTAAGGCTTAAGGGGGCGAGGTATTTGAACACTGAAGCTTTCTTT; cdr3_aa: CASSLRLKGARYLNTEAFF
v_call: TRBV27; j_call: TRBJ1-5; clone_size: many; d_call: TRBD1; cdr3_nt: TGTGCCAGCAGTTTAGGGACAGGGGGGGGTCAGCCCCAGCATTTT; cdr3_aa: CASSLGTGGGQPQHF
v_call: TRBV27; j_call: TRBJ1-2; clone_size: many; d_call: -; cdr3_nt: TGTGCCAGCAGTTTCTTCGGGGGGGTTGGCTACACCTTC; cdr3_aa: CASSFFGGVGYTF
v_call: TRBV12-3/TRBV12-4; j_call: TRBJ2-6; clone_size: many; d_call: TRBD1; cdr3_nt: TGTGCCAGCAGCCACCGGGACAGGGGCGTCTCTGGGGCCAACGTCCTGACTTTC; cdr3_aa: CASSHRDRGVSGANVLTF
v_call: TRBV28; j_call: TRBJ1-6; clone_size: -; d_call: -; cdr3_nt: TGTGCCAGCAGTTTATACGAGGGCCTCTCCTATAATTCACCCCTCCACTTT; cdr3_aa: CASSLYEGLSYNSPLHF
v_call: TRBV10-3; j_call: TRBJ2-7; clone_size: many; d_call: -; cdr3_nt: TGTGCCATCAGTGAGTCAGGACAGGGAGGGGACGAGCAGTACTTC; cdr3_aa: CAISESGQGGDEQYF
v_call: TRBV19; j_call: TRBJ1-5; clone_size: few; d_call: -; cdr3_nt: TGTGCCAGTCGGAGGGTGGGCAATCAGCCCCAGCATTTT; cdr3_aa: CASRRVGNQPQHF